This T cell receptor (beta chain) emerged from a study of beta chain features in type 1 diabetes. Overall study results and limits: Significant though moderate, a shortening of TCRB CDR3s appeared in all four CD4+ subsets of Type 1 diabetes patients.

As every portion of the isolated RNA was reverse transcribed, the sequencing read expressed TCRB transcripts. Generated by immunoSEQ multiplex PCR, the TCRdb table keeps only in-frame clones and is missing some. The sample carries 300,000 or so clones, approximately 14% recorded once. This clone was seen a handful of times. Its antigen is not identified. In germline, CDR1 is MDHEN, CDR2 SYDVKM. This CDR3 has 14 residues. V lost 3 bases, J lost 0 bases, and 8 bases lay in between. The sequenced sample consisted of naive CD4+ T cells from blood. The sequence came from a man aged 25 to 40 with type 1 diabetes. V usage is TRBV28 and J usage is TRBJ2-5; D remains unclear. The CDR3 loop is CASSFEPYQETQYF. Written as DNA, the CDR3 is TGTGCCAGCAGTTTTGAGCCGTACCAAGAGACCCAGTACTTC.